The clone carrying this T cell receptor beta chain was observed many times. The antigen is unknown. This sample is drawn from a study of T cell repertoires in cytomegalovirus infection. Findings and limits, study-wide: Summed public TCR beta family frequency identified CMV carriers bearing the relevant HLA. HLA-C-restricted CMV-specific TCR beta clonotypes prevailed in the ex vivo response.

CDR1 and CDR2 from the germline V gene are ENHRY and SYGVKD. CDR3 length equals 16 residues. V gave up 3 bases and J gave up 1 base; unmatched junction bases: 6. TCRdb itself ran the reads through MiXCR, one entry per CDR3 protein. The sample includes 500,000 or so distinct CDR3 sequences, more than 15% seen only once; the top ten take 20% to 30%. This chain connects TRBV10-3 to TRBJ2-1, with TRBD2 identical over 7 bases. The source of this sequence is a human donor in good health (CMV status not recorded). Some clones in this sample may be carry-over from other donors' samples. Sequencing was carried out using CD8+ T cells from PBMCs. The CDR3 loop is CAISDQIAGSYNEQFF. The CDR3 DNA follows: TGTGCCATCAGTGATCAGATAGCGGGTTCCTACAATGAGCAGTTCTTC.